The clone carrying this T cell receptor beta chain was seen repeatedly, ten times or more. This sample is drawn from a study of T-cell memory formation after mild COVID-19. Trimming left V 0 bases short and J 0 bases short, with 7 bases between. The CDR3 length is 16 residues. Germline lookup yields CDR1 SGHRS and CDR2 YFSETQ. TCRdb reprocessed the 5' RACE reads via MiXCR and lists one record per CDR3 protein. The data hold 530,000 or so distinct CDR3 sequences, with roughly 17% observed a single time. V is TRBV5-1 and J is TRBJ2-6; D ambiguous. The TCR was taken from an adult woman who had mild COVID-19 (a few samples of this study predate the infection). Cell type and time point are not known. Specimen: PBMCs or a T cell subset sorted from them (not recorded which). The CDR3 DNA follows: TGCGCCAGCAGCTTGGGTGGGCCCTCTGGGGCCAACGTCCTGACTTTC. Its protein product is CASSLGGPSGANVLTF.